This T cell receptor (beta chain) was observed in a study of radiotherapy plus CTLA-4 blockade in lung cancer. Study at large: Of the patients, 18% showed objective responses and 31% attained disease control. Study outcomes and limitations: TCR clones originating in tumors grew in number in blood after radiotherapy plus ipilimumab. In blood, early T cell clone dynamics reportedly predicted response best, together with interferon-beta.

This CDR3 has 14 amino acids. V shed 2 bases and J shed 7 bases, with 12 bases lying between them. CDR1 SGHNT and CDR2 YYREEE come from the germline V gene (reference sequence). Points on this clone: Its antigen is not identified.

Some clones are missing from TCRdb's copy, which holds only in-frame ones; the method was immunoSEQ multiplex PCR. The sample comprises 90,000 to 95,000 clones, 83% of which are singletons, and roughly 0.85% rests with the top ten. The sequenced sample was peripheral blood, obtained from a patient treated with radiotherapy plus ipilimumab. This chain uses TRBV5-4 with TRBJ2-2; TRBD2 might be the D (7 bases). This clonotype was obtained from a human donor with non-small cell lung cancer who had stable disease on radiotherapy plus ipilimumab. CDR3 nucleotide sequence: TGTGCCAGCAGCTTAGGGGGGGGAGTCGGGGAGCTGTTTTTT. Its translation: CASSLGGGVGELFF.